The 30 T cell receptor beta chains listed next were all sequenced from one sample in a study of T-cell memory formation after mild COVID-19. Each CDR3 protein is one row after TCRdb ran MiXCR on the 5' RACE reads. This sample has about 340,000 distinct CDR3 sequences; over 10% occur once, and the top ten carry over 20%. The specimen sequenced was PBMCs or a T cell subset sorted from them (not recorded which). All receptors come from a man in his late teens or twenties who had mild COVID-19 (a few samples of this study predate the infection). Cell type and time point are not known.

The chain combines TRBV10-3 with TRBJ2-7; D might be TRBD1 (6 bases). CDR3 length equals 13 residues. Trimming removed 5 bases at V and 5 bases at J, with 13 bases between. Germline CDR1 reads ENHRY; CDR2 reads SYGVKD. The DNA of the CDR3 is TGTGCCATCAGTCACAGGGACGGCGACGAGCAGTACTTC. It is translated as CAISHRDGDEQYF.

This clonotype has at least ten counts. V and J are TRBV5-1 and TRBJ2-3, with TRBD1 identical over 12 bases. The CDR3 contains 15 residues. Germline V gene lookup returns CDR1 SGHRS and CDR2 YFSETQ. V shed 4 bases and J 5 bases; nucleotides not matched to a gene: 5. The CDR3 coding sequence is TGCGCCAGCAGCGGGGGACAGGGGGCCGGAGATACGCAGTATTTT. This gives the protein CASSGGQGAGDTQYF. Full variable domain (rest looked up from reference TRBV5-1 and TRBJ2-3): KAGVTQTPRYLIKTRGQQVTLSCSPISGHRSVSWYQQTPGQGLQFLFEYFSETQRNKGNFPGRFSGRQFSNSRSEMNVSTLELGDSALYLCASSGGQGAGDTQYFGPGTRLTVL.

The rearrangement joins TRBV9 to TRBJ1-1; D might be TRBD1 (5 bases). This CDR3 is 14 amino acids long. Germline V lookup: CDR1 SGDLS, CDR2 YYNGEE. The germline V and J ends were trimmed by 0 bases and 0 bases, with 6 bases remaining between them. CDR3 in amino acids: CASSVGQLNTEAFF. The CDR3 DNA sequence: TGTGCCAGCAGCGTAGGACAGTTGAACACTGAAGCTTTCTTT. The full variable domain, completed using reference TRBV9 and TRBJ1-1, is DSGVTQTPKHLITATGQRVTLRCSPRSGDLSVYWYQQSLDQGLQFLIQYYNGEERAKGNILERFSAQQFPDLHSELNLSSLELGDSALYFCASSVGQLNTEAFFGQGTRLTVV.

The CDR3 DNA reads as TGTGCCAGCAGCCAAGTCGCGAACCTCGGGGAGACCCAGTACTTC. Its protein product is CASSQVANLGETQYF. The chain employs TRBV3-1 and TRBJ2-5; D gene unclear. This CDR3 has 15 amino acids. Germline lookup yields CDR1 LGHDT and CDR2 YNNKEL (reference sequence). V was clipped by 1 base and J by 5 bases, with 14 bases between them.

This clonotype has just a few counts. Because the CDR3 is missing its conserved closing phenylalanine or tryptophan, this is likely a read error. Because the CDR3's place on the DNA is in doubt, the DNA is left out and the CDR3 is given as listed by TCRdb. V is TRBV12-3 or TRBV12-4 and J is TRBJ1-4; the table assigns TRBD1, which was not confirmed against the DNA. From its first to its last residue, the CDR3 has 10 amino acids. CDR3 residues: CASNPDREGV.

This clonotype was counted a few times. The chain uses TRBV19 and TRBJ2-3, with D possibly being TRBD2 (5 bases). V lost 4 bases and J 0 bases, leaving 8 bases between the germline ends. CDR3 size: 14 residues. CDR1 is LNHDA, CDR2 SQIVND, per germline (reference sequence). The CDR3, as DNA: TGTGCCAGTAGTAGATGGACTAGCACAGATACGCAGTATTTT. Residues: CASSRWTSTDTQYF. Filled out from reference TRBV19 and TRBJ2-3, the complete variable domain reads DGGITQSPKYLFRKEGQNVTLSCEQNLNHDAMYWYRQDPGQGLRLIYYSQIVNDFQKGDIAEGYSVSREKKESFPLTVTSAQKNPTAFYLCASSRWTSTDTQYFGPGTRLTVL.

This clonotype appeared a few times. The J gene is TRBJ2-5, the V gene TRBV12-3 or TRBV12-4; tentatively, D is TRBD1 or TRBD2 (6 bases each). The CDR3 consists of 15 residues. V was trimmed by 5 bases and J by 5 bases, leaving 18 bases between them. The DNA of the CDR3 is TGTGCCAGCAGTCGTCGAGGGGGGCGCCTGGAGACCCAGTACTTC. Translation gives CASSRRGGRLETQYF.

The table lists this clonotype with many counts. The chain has TRBV7-9 and TRBJ2-5; tentative D call: TRBD1 (5 bases). V was shortened by 2 bases and J by 2 bases, with 6 bases between the two germline ends. Germline loops: CDR1 SEHNR, CDR2 FQNEAQ (reference sequence). The CDR3 length is 13 residues. CDR3 sequence (DNA): TGTGCCAGCAGCTTATACAGGCAAGAGACCCAGTACTTC. Its protein product is CASSLYRQETQYF.

In its sample, this clonotype was seen a few times. J is TRBJ1-1 and V is TRBV10-3; 8 nucleotides match TRBD1. The CDR3 length is 14 residues. CDR1 ENHRY and CDR2 SYGVKD come from the germline V gene. V shed 4 bases, J shed 6 bases, and the junction held 7 bases outside the gene matches. In DNA, the CDR3 is TGTGCCATCAGTGGAACAGGGGGAGTTCCTGAAGCTTTCTTT. It is translated as CAISGTGGVPEAFF.

The V and J genes are TRBV7-9 and TRBJ1-6, with D hard to call. There are 15 residues in the CDR3. V dropped 5 bases and J dropped 7 bases, with 15 bases sitting between them. Germline-derived CDR1 and CDR2 are SEHNR and FQNEAQ (reference sequence). CDR3 bases: TGTGCCAGCAGCCCTGGCTTGTCCGGGAATTCACCCCTCCACTTT. Translation gives CASSPGLSGNSPLHF.

This clonotype was detected a few times. The V and J genes are TRBV7-9 and TRBJ2-2, with 12 bases that match TRBD2. The CDR3 sequence is 17 residues long. Per germline, CDR1 SEHNR and CDR2 FQNEAQ (reference sequence). Trimming took 3 bases from V and 6 from J; bases not matched to a gene: 8. Written as DNA, the CDR3 is TGTGCCAGCAGCTTGACTAGCGGGGGTCTTACGGCCGGGGAGCTGTTTTTT. Residues: CASSLTSGGLTAGELFF.

This clonotype was recorded at least ten times. The rearrangement uses TRBV5-1 and TRBJ2-7; 8 nucleotides match TRBD2. This CDR3 comprises 13 residues. Germline V CDR1 and CDR2: SGHRS, YFSETQ. Trimming cost V 3 bases and J 5 bases; bases outside gene matches: 4. The CDR3 loop is CASSYSGENEQYF. The CDR3, as DNA: TGCGCCAGCAGCTATAGCGGGGAGAACGAGCAGTACTTC.

The table lists this clonotype with a few counts. The CDR3 DNA sequence: TGTGCCAGCAGCTTATCGGGGGGGGACTGGACAGATACGCAGTATTTT. Residues: CASSLSGGDWTDTQYF. The chain carries TRBV7-2 and TRBJ2-3, with 8 bases fitting TRBD2. The germline gives CDR1 SGHTA, CDR2 FQGNSA. Trimming at V came to 2 bases and at J to 3 bases, leaving 7 bases not matched to a gene. This CDR3 is built from 16 residues.

The chain carries TRBV7-2 and TRBJ1-2; 10 positions agree with TRBD1. V gave up 3 bases and J gave up 1 base; unmatched junction bases: 5. In germline, CDR1 is SGHTA, CDR2 FQGNSA. This CDR3 spans 16 amino acids. This chain's CDR3 is CASSFPGQGSNYGYTF. The CDR3 nucleotides are TGTGCCAGCAGCTTCCCGGGACAGGGGAGTAACTATGGCTACACCTTC.

This clonotype was recorded a few times. The V call is TRBV6-5, the J call TRBJ1-5, with a tentative D call TRBD1 (6 bases). The CDR3 contains 16 residues. CDR1 and CDR2 from the germline V gene are MNHEY and SVGAGI. Trimming pared 6 bases from V and 4 bases from J, leaving 19 bases between. The CDR3 DNA reads as TGTGCCAGCAGCCGAAGCTGGACAGAAAGGAATCAGCCCCAGCATTTT. Its protein is CASSRSWTERNQPQHF.

Notes on this clonotype: A read error may produce the germline difference seen at one junction end. V is TRBV12-3 or TRBV12-4 and J is TRBJ2-5, with TRBD1 identical over 7 bases. The CDR3 loop spans 17 amino acids. The DNA for the CDR3 is TGTGCCAGCAGTTTAGTATCTAACCGGGACAGTCAAGAGGCCCAGTACTTC. It translates to CASSLVSNRDSQEAQYF.

This chain links TRBV5-1 with TRBJ2-1; TRBD1 might be the D (6 bases). The CDR3 length is 15 residues. CDR1 and CDR2 (germline): SGHRS, YFSETQ. The V and J ends lost 1 base and 9 bases respectively, with 17 bases between them. The CDR3 bases are TGCGCCAGCAGCTTGCCAGGGGTTGGAGGTGGTGAGCAGTTCTTC. This sequence encodes CASSLPGVGGGEQFF. Full variable domain (rest looked up from reference TRBV5-1 and TRBJ2-1): KAGVTQTPRYLIKTRGQQVTLSCSPISGHRSVSWYQQTPGQGLQFLFEYFSETQRNKGNFPGRFSGRQFSNSRSEMNVSTLELGDSALYLCASSLPGVGGGEQFFGPGTRLTVL.

The chain uses TRBV24-1 and TRBJ1-5; 7 bases map to TRBD1. The CDR3 is 12 amino acids. The V gene end was trimmed by 9 bases and the J gene end by 2 bases; junction bases not matched to a gene: 0. Germline CDR1 and CDR2: KGHDR and SFDVKD. CDR3 region: CATGQGNQPQHF. The CDR3 DNA is TGTGCCACCGGACAGGGCAATCAGCCCCAGCATTTT.

This clonotype was detected ten times or more. For the CDR3, the DNA is TGTGCCACCAGCAATCACCTTACAGGGGAGAGCTATTCACCCCTCCACTTT. Its protein product is CATSNHLTGESYSPLHF. The rearrangement links TRBV15 to TRBJ1-6; 7 positions match TRBD1. Germline values: CDR1 LNHNV, CDR2 YYDKDF (reference sequence). V dropped 4 bases and J dropped 8; count of bases not matched to a gene: 14. This CDR3 region has 17 residues.

The chain is built from TRBV18 and TRBJ2-5; no clear D. The CDR3 spans 15 residues. Germline values: CDR1 KGHSH, CDR2 LQKENI. The germline V and J ends were trimmed by 6 bases and 1 base, with 15 bases remaining between them. The DNA for the CDR3 is TGTGCCAGCTCCCCCTTCGACAAGCTCCAAGAGACCCAGTACTTC. This encodes CASSPFDKLQETQYF.

A few counts support this clonotype. The gene calls are TRBV6-2 or TRBV6-3 and TRBJ1-4; D not resolved. The V gene lost 6 bases and the J gene lost 8 bases, with 10 bases spanning the gap. CDR1 is MNHEY and CDR2 is SVGEGT in the germline V gene. The CDR3 length is 12 residues. CDR3: CASSGEREKLFF. CDR3 bases: TGTGCCAGCAGCGGGGAGAGAGAAAAACTGTTTTTT.

This clonotype was picked up a small number of times. J is TRBJ2-1 and V is TRBV7-9; D tentatively fits TRBD1 or TRBD2 (5 bases each). The CDR3 extends over 12 amino acids. V lost 8 bases to trimming and J lost 5 bases, with 10 bases between them. The germline CDR1 and CDR2 sequences are SEHNR and FQNEAQ (reference sequence). The CDR3 protein is CASHGAHNEQFF. In DNA, the CDR3 is TGTGCCAGCCACGGGGCCCACAATGAGCAGTTCTTC.

This clonotype turned up a few times. This chain joins TRBV7-2 and TRBJ2-4; 8 nucleotides line up with TRBD1. Per germline, CDR1 SGHTA and CDR2 FQGNSA. The CDR3 has 15 residues. The V gene end was trimmed by 5 bases and the J gene end by 4 bases; junction bases not matched to a gene: 7. CDR3 region: CASSLRQGTKNIQYF. Written as DNA, the CDR3 is TGTGCCAGCAGCCTACGACAGGGGACGAAAAACATTCAGTACTTC.

The V and J genes are TRBV6-6 and TRBJ1-5; D perhaps matches TRBD1 (5 bases). Germline V gene sequence: CDR1 MNHNY, CDR2 SVGAGI (reference sequence). Trimming stripped 5 bases from V and 7 bases from J, with 18 bases between. This CDR3 contains 15 residues. CDR3 sequence: CASSLDRNQGQPQHF. The CDR3 DNA reads as TGTGCCAGCAGTCTTGATCGGAATCAGGGCCAGCCCCAGCATTTT.

There are many counts of this clonotype. The genes are TRBV11-2 and TRBJ2-7; D may be TRBD1 or TRBD2 (6 bases each). The CDR3 is made up of 15 amino acids. The V end lost 1 base, the J end lost 6 bases, and 16 bases lay between the germline ends. Germline CDR1 reads SGHAT; CDR2 reads FQNNGV. The CDR3 spells CASSLVWRGAAEQYV. CDR3 DNA: TGTGCCAGCAGCTTAGTTTGGAGGGGGGCGGCCGAGCAGTACGTC.

The V and J genes are TRBV5-1 and TRBJ2-5; the D is unclear. V was trimmed by 0 bases and J by 1 base, leaving 7 bases between them. The CDR3 extends over 14 amino acids. Germline CDR1 and CDR2: SGHRS and YFSETQ. CDR3 amino acids: CASSLVSSQETQYF. The CDR3 coding sequence is TGCGCCAGCAGCTTGGTGTCCAGCCAAGAGACCCAGTACTTC. The full variable domain, completed using reference TRBV5-1 and TRBJ2-5, is KAGVTQTPRYLIKTRGQQVTLSCSPISGHRSVSWYQQTPGQGLQFLFEYFSETQRNKGNFPGRFSGRQFSNSRSEMNVSTLELGDSALYLCASSLVSSQETQYFGPGTRLLVL.

This clonotype was recorded a few times. The rearrangement uses TRBV6-6 and TRBJ2-7; D gene ambiguous. The CDR3 loop spans 14 amino acids. Germline CDR1 MNHNY, CDR2 SVGAGI (reference sequence). V gave up 5 bases and J gave up 2 bases, with 13 bases separating them. CDR3 nucleotide sequence: TGTGCCAGCAGTCAACCTTCGAGTACCTACGAGCAGTACGTC. Translated, it gives CASSQPSSTYEQYV.

The V call is TRBV3-1, the J call TRBJ2-7; D gene unclear. CDR1 is LGHDT and CDR2 is YNNKEL in the germline V gene (reference sequence). V gave up 4 bases and J gave up 2 bases, with 15 bases separating them. The CDR3 is made up of 15 amino acids. The CDR3 DNA sequence: TGTGCCAGCAGCCTTAGGTCGACACTCGCCTACGAGCAGTACTTC. Translation: CASSLRSTLAYEQYF.

The chain couples TRBV2 to TRBJ2-2; no clear D. The CDR3 totals 12 residues. Germline V lookup: CDR1 SNHLY, CDR2 FYNNEI. Trimming removed 7 bases at V and 7 bases at J, with 10 bases between. The CDR3 here is CASILDGGELFF. DNA of the CDR3: TGTGCCAGCATTCTGGATGGCGGGGAGCTGTTTTTT.

The chain employs TRBV4-3 and TRBJ2-2, with D uncertain. Germline-derived CDR1 and CDR2 are LGHNA and YSLEER. This CDR3 contains 14 residues. Trimming pared 0 bases from V and 5 bases from J, leaving 7 bases between. The CDR3 here is CASSQDRWTGELFF. The CDR3 DNA sequence: TGCGCCAGCAGCCAAGATAGGTGGACCGGGGAGCTGTTTTTT.